Presented here are 17 T cell receptor beta chains from one specimen sequenced in a study of blood T cells in healthy people across ages. Next came a second PCR, run for about 7 to 12 cycles, which used a sample-barcoded 5' primer along with a J-beta primer mix. MiXCR, applied by TCRdb to the 5' RACE reads, yields one record per CDR3 protein. The sample includes about 1,800,000 distinct CDR3 sequences, roughly 27% of them seen just once. The sample consisted of blood. The receptors here all came from a woman aged 25-40 years in good health.

V and J are TRBV5-1 and TRBJ1-2, with 11 bases fitting TRBD1. V trimming: 4 bases; J trimming: 6 bases; junction bases outside the gene matches: 8. Per germline, CDR1 SGHRS and CDR2 YFSETQ. CDR3 size: 15 residues. The CDR3 DNA reads TGCGCCAGCAGCCTGCCGGGGACAGGGGGGAATGGCTACACCTTC. The encoded protein is CASSLPGTGGNGYTF.

A note on this clonotype: The junction and the germline gene differ at one end; a read error may be behind it. CDR3 DNA: TGTGCCAGCAGCTTAGGTACTAGCATAGATACGCAGTATTTT. It specifies CASSLGTSIDTQYF. The chain has TRBV11-2 and TRBJ2-3, with D perhaps TRBD2 (6 bases). The CDR3 runs to 14 residues. CDR1 is SGHAT and CDR2 is FQNNGV in the germline V gene.

The gene calls are TRBV24-1 and TRBJ2-7; the D call may be TRBD1 or TRBD2 (5 bases each). The J call may be wrong; the DNA end is better matched by TRBJ2-5. There are 16 residues in the CDR3. The germline V gene has CDR1 KGHDR and CDR2 SFDVKD. The CDR3 coding sequence is TGTGCCACCAGTGATGGACAACGAGACCCGGGGGAGACCCAGTACTTC. Its protein is CATSDGQRDPGETQYF.

The rearrangement links TRBV3-1 to TRBJ2-3, with 7 bases fitting TRBD2. Germline V gene data show CDR1 as LGHDT and CDR2 as YNNKEL (reference sequence). The ends lost 3 bases at V and 2 bases at J; junction bases unmatched: 14. The CDR3 loop spans 18 amino acids. DNA for the CDR3: TGTGCCAGCAGCCAGGGCCTCCCGGGACTATCTTACACAGATACGCAGTATTTT. This codes for CASSQGLPGLSYTDTQYF.

At least ten counts were recorded for this clonotype. Written as DNA, the CDR3 is TGCAGTGCTAGAGAGGCTTCAAGGACTAGCCAAGAGACCCAGTACTTC. Translating it yields CSAREASRTSQETQYF. The chain employs TRBV20-1 and TRBJ2-5; the match to TRBD2 covers 7 bases. Germline loops: CDR1 DFQATT, CDR2 SNEGSKA (reference sequence). With V trimmed by 0 bases and J by 1 base, 8 bases remained unmatched. The CDR3 is 16 residues long.

Points on this clonotype: This may be a read error: a much more frequent sequence differs by one nucleotide. The CDR3 region is CASSPGGGPAGVDEQFF. DNA of the CDR3: TGCGCCAGCAGCCCCGGTGGGGGACCAGCGGGAGTGGACGAGCAGTTCTTC. The chain has TRBV4-3 and TRBJ2-1, with 8 bases fitting TRBD2. There are 17 residues in the CDR3. Germline CDR1 LGHNA, CDR2 YSLEER. The V segment lost 4 bases and the J segment 10 bases; nucleotides outside the gene matches: 18.

This chain uses TRBV20-1 with TRBJ1-1, with D possibly matching TRBD1 (5 bases). V was cut by 3 bases and J by 4 bases, with 21 bases left in between. Germline CDR1 DFQATT, CDR2 SNEGSKA (reference sequence). This CDR3 has 16 residues. The CDR3 bases are TGCAGTGCTAGGGGGGAAGGGGCCGGTTGGAGCACTGAAGCTTTCTTT. The encoded protein is CSARGEGAGWSTEAFF.

The rearrangement joins TRBV11-2 to TRBJ2-2; D tentatively fits TRBD1 or TRBD2 (5 bases each). The CDR3 runs 15 residues. V was trimmed by 5 bases and J by 4 bases, leaving 14 bases between them. The germline gives CDR1 SGHAT, CDR2 FQNNGV. For the CDR3, the DNA is TGTGCCAGCAGCCGGGACCTTATGGTCACCGGGGAGCTGTTTTTT. This sequence encodes CASSRDLMVTGELFF.

The chain joins TRBV20-1 to TRBJ2-1; unclear D gene. Trimming removed 1 base from V and 5 bases from J, with 12 bases in between. The CDR3 consists of 14 residues. Germline-derived CDR1 and CDR2 are DFQATT and SNEGSKA (reference sequence). CDR3 coding DNA: TGCAGTGCTAGAGCCCCCGACAACCACAATGAGCAGTTCTTC. Its translation is CSARAPDNHNEQFF.

This clonotype was seen only a few times. This chain connects TRBV5-1 to TRBJ2-6; D assignment may be TRBD1 or TRBD2 (6 bases each). The CDR3 loop spans 17 amino acids. V lost 0 bases and J lost 3, with 13 bases in between. Per the germline V gene, CDR1 is SGHRS and CDR2 is YFSETQ. The CDR3 protein is CASSLASGGLGANVLTF. The CDR3 DNA reads as TGCGCCAGCAGCTTGGCCTCTGGGGGGCTTGGGGCCAACGTCCTGACTTTC.

The gene calls are TRBV5-1 and TRBJ2-2, with D possibly being TRBD1 (5 bases). Looked up from germline, CDR1 is SGHRS and CDR2 is YFSETQ. The V gene lost 1 base and the J gene lost 4 bases, with 11 bases spanning the gap. The CDR3 runs to 15 residues. The CDR3 nucleotides read TGCGCCAGCAGCTTGACCGCTAGGGGCACCGGGGAGCTGTTTTTT. It specifies CASSLTARGTGELFF.

The chain carries TRBV6-6 and TRBJ2-5; D call uncertain. V lost 6 bases to trimming and J lost 5 bases, with 16 bases between them. CDR1 is MNHNY, CDR2 SVGAGI, per germline (reference sequence). The CDR3 has 14 residues. CDR3 residues: CASSYDGAGETQYF. The CDR3 DNA reads TGTGCCAGCAGCTATGACGGAGCCGGGGAGACCCAGTACTTC.

The rearrangement links TRBV12-3 or TRBV12-4 to TRBJ2-2, with 8 positions matching TRBD1. J lost 0 bases, V lost 2 bases, and 2 bases had no gene match. CDR3 length equals 16 residues. CDR3 in DNA: TGTGCCAGCAGTTTACAGGGGGCGCCGAACACCGGGGAGCTGTTTTTT. Translated: CASSLQGAPNTGELFF.

Only a few counts were recorded for this clonotype. The chain recombines TRBV5-5 with TRBJ2-7, with a tentative D call TRBD2 (5 bases). CDR1 SGHKS and CDR2 YYEKEE come from the germline V gene (reference sequence). CDR3 size: 16 residues. V was clipped by 0 bases and J by 2 bases, with 15 bases between them. In DNA form, the CDR3 reads TGTGCCAGCAGCTTGGGAGGGTCTCTCAATCCCTACGAGCAGTACTTC. Protein: CASSLGGSLNPYEQYF.

V is TRBV12-3 or TRBV12-4 and J is TRBJ1-4; the D gene is possibly TRBD1 (5 bases). Trimming removed 4 bases from V and 7 bases from J, with 16 bases in between. This CDR3 is 15 amino acids long. The DNA for the CDR3 is TGTGCCAGCAGTTCCCCCTGGCAGGGTCGTGAAAAACTGTTTTTT. This sequence encodes CASSSPWQGREKLFF.

This sequence joins TRBV18 and TRBJ1-1; D unresolved. Germline CDR1 and CDR2: KGHSH and LQKENI. Trimming stripped 3 bases from V and 1 base from J, with 9 bases between. The CDR3 is 14 residues long. This CDR3 is CASSPQNQNTEAFF. In DNA, the CDR3 is TGTGCCAGCTCACCGCAGAACCAGAACACTGAAGCTTTCTTT.

This clonotype has ten or more counts. The genes are TRBV4-2 and TRBJ1-2; D call uncertain. V lost 0 bases, J lost 4 bases, and 12 bases lay in between. Looked up from germline, CDR1 is LGHNA and CDR2 is YNFKEQ. This CDR3 is built from 15 residues. The CDR3: CASSQEIDTSYGYTF. The CDR3 DNA sequence: TGTGCCAGCAGCCAAGAAATCGACACCTCCTATGGCTACACCTTC.